This is a list of T cell receptor beta chains from one sample in a study of control samples from healthy donors and cancer patients. Using immunoSEQ multiplex PCR, the repertoire was profiled, and TCRdb retains in-frame clones only, with some absent. The sample lists tens of thousands of clones, about 88% occurring once. The source material was blood. Source of these receptors: a woman between 50 and 59 years old in good health. Each CDR3 is given without its conserved first and last residue. The order of the fields is J gene, V gene, CDR3 protein.

j_call: TRBJ1-1
v_call: TRBV7-9
cdr3_aa: ASRLDRNTEAF

j_call: TRBJ2-3
v_call: TRBV3-1/TRBV3-2
cdr3_aa: ASSRTGNPSTDTQY

j_call: TRBJ1-5
v_call: TRBV6-6
cdr3_aa: ASSYEIQPQH

j_call: TRBJ2-6
v_call: TRBV15
cdr3_aa: ATSRDQVVGANVLT

j_call: TRBJ2-1
v_call: TRBV14
cdr3_aa: ASSQGTGGRFNEQF

j_call: TRBJ1-5
v_call: TRBV30
cdr3_aa: AWNGGLNQPQH

j_call: TRBJ2-1
v_call: TRBV5-6
cdr3_aa: ASSLTSGYNEQF

j_call: TRBJ2-7
v_call: TRBV2
cdr3_aa: ASSPQAAYEQY

j_call: TRBJ2-1
v_call: TRBV30
cdr3_aa: AWSRLAGAYNEQF

j_call: TRBJ2-5
v_call: TRBV3-1/TRBV3-2
cdr3_aa: ASSQDSRYQETQY

j_call: TRBJ1-3
v_call: TRBV30
cdr3_aa: AWNRNPADTIY

j_call: TRBJ2-5
v_call: TRBV6-1
cdr3_aa: ASSDTFKGTQY

j_call: TRBJ2-1
v_call: TRBV7-9
cdr3_aa: ASSSTGGDEQF

j_call: TRBJ2-7
v_call: TRBV5-6
cdr3_aa: ASNLWVSYEQY

j_call: TRBJ2-3
v_call: TRBV13
cdr3_aa: ASSLEGARIDTQY

j_call: TRBJ1-2
v_call: TRBV6-5
cdr3_aa: ASSYGLGYT

j_call: TRBJ1-1
v_call: TRBV28
cdr3_aa: ASRPGQENTEAF

j_call: TRBJ2-3
v_call: TRBV10-3
cdr3_aa: AISGSSGGVTDTQY

j_call: TRBJ1-2
v_call: TRBV19
cdr3_aa: ASGPAALYGYT

j_call: TRBJ1-5
v_call: TRBV2
cdr3_aa: ASSRTGGADQPQH

j_call: TRBJ2-6
v_call: TRBV11-2
cdr3_aa: ASAPFSGANVLT

j_call: TRBJ1-1
v_call: TRBV10-3
cdr3_aa: AISESLGLSEAF

j_call: TRBJ1-2
v_call: TRBV6-5
cdr3_aa: ASSRGQTSYGYT

j_call: TRBJ2-3
v_call: TRBV5-1
cdr3_aa: ATSPGGSTDTQY

j_call: TRBJ2-7
v_call: TRBV5-1
cdr3_aa: ASSLAKVWGAPSYEQY

j_call: TRBJ2-5
v_call: TRBV5-4
cdr3_aa: ASSELTGRAQETQY

j_call: TRBJ2-1
v_call: TRBV7-2
cdr3_aa: ASSPYNYNEQF

j_call: TRBJ1-2
v_call: TRBV6-5
cdr3_aa: ASSYTIDRGYT

j_call: TRBJ1-2
v_call: TRBV12-3/TRBV12-4
cdr3_aa: ASTLTGPYGYT

j_call: TRBJ1-2
v_call: TRBV5-6
cdr3_aa: ASSAGTGGIGYGYT

j_call: TRBJ1-1
v_call: TRBV2
cdr3_aa: ASSEASLRGTEAF

j_call: TRBJ1-3
v_call: TRBV11-3
cdr3_aa: ASSPRGNECGNTIY

j_call: TRBJ2-7
v_call: TRBV5-1
cdr3_aa: ASSWGPDRGGTYEQY

j_call: TRBJ2-7
v_call: TRBV5-1
cdr3_aa: ASSLDPRTGSYEQY

j_call: TRBJ2-1
v_call: TRBV6-1
cdr3_aa: ASSEDRVGHNEQF

j_call: TRBJ1-2
v_call: TRBV27
cdr3_aa: ASSSHSGQGVLDGYT

j_call: TRBJ2-7
v_call: TRBV15
cdr3_aa: ATSREGYEQY

j_call: TRBJ2-3
v_call: TRBV2
cdr3_aa: ASRRLQGDTQY

j_call: TRBJ2-1
v_call: TRBV7-9
cdr3_aa: ASSLLAGSAESHNEQF

j_call: TRBJ1-5
v_call: TRBV6-5
cdr3_aa: ASSPVSNQPQH